Presented here are 21 T cell receptor beta chains from one specimen sequenced in a study of identical twins. TCRdb fed the 5' RACE reads into MiXCR, producing one record per CDR3 protein. The sample has 450,000 to 650,000 distinct CDR3 sequences, 13% to 15% seen once. The sample was also linked to a second study, of yellow fever vaccine responses in identical twins.

Sequencing was performed on CD4+ T cells sorted from blood. The receptors derive from a woman between 18 and 30 years old in good health.

This clonotype was detected once. The chain combines TRBV9 with TRBJ2-1; 9 bases match TRBD2. CDR1 is SGDLS and CDR2 is YYNGEE in the germline V gene. Losses at the gene ends were 4 bases for V and 3 bases for J; bases not matched to a gene: 5. The CDR3 totals 15 residues. CDR3 amino acids: CASSRTSVYYNEQFF. The CDR3 DNA follows: TGTGCCAGCAGCAGGACTAGCGTTTACTACAATGAGCAGTTCTTC.

This clonotype was picked up many times. The chain uses TRBV12-3 or TRBV12-4 and TRBJ2-7, with 7 bases identical to TRBD1. V lost 5 bases and J lost 3; bases outside the gene matches: 7. The CDR3 consists of 14 residues. The CDR3 nucleotides read TGTGCCAGCAGTCCCCGGGACAGAGGCTACGAGCAGTACTTC. Protein sequence: CASSPRDRGYEQYF.

The chain is built from TRBV7-8 and TRBJ2-7; 9 nucleotides align to TRBD2. Unmatched junction bases numbered 3, after V lost 3 bases and J lost 6 bases. Germline V lookup: CDR1 SGHVS, CDR2 FQNEAQ. CDR3 length equals 13 residues. The CDR3 reads CASSFSGGSEQYV. In DNA, the CDR3 is TGTGCCAGCAGCTTCAGCGGGGGGAGCGAGCAGTACGTC.

Here the CDR3 DNA reads TGTGCCAGCAGCTTCGGCGGGGGGGCAGTAAACAATGAGCAGTTCTTC. Amino acid sequence: CASSFGGGAVNNEQFF. The chain has TRBV11-2 and TRBJ2-1, with 9 bases lining up with TRBD2. Trimming removed 3 bases from V and 5 bases from J; junction bases left unmatched: 8. The CDR3 covers 16 residues. The germline V gene encodes CDR1 SGHAT and CDR2 FQNNGV.

This clonotype was seen at least ten times. The chain combines TRBV5-1 with TRBJ2-2; perhaps TRBD1 as D (6 bases). The CDR3 has 15 residues. Germline V gene sequence: CDR1 SGHRS, CDR2 YFSETQ. V was trimmed by 4 bases and J by 4 bases, leaving 14 bases between them. In nucleotides, the CDR3 is TGCGCCAGCAGCCCCCAGACAGGCCCCACCGGGGAGCTGTTTTTT. Amino acid sequence: CASSPQTGPTGELFF.

V and J are TRBV7-8 and TRBJ2-3, with D unresolved. V lost 1 base, J lost 2 bases, and 16 bases lay in between. The CDR3 contains 17 residues. CDR1 and CDR2 (germline): SGHVS, FQNEAQ. The CDR3 spells CASSLGAGLKPTDTQYF. CDR3 bases: TGTGCCAGCAGCTTAGGGGCAGGCCTGAAACCCACAGATACGCAGTATTTT.

In this sample, this clonotype turned up many times. The genes are TRBV29-1 and TRBJ2-5; no firm D call. This CDR3 has 12 residues. V lost 7 bases and J lost 5, with 14 bases in between. Per germline, CDR1 SQVTM and CDR2 ANQGSEA. CDR3 nucleotide sequence: TGCAGCGCCGTGCTCGGGTGGGAGACCCAGTACTTC. Protein product: CSAVLGWETQYF.

This clonotype appeared a few times. J is TRBJ2-7 and V is TRBV20-1, with D possibly being TRBD1 (6 bases). Germline V gene lookup returns CDR1 DFQATT and CDR2 SNEGSKA (reference sequence). This CDR3 region has 17 residues. V lost 0 bases, J lost 4 bases, and 22 bases lay in between. The CDR3: CSARDSATPGQGYEQYF. The CDR3 DNA is TGCAGTGCTAGAGATAGCGCAACTCCGGGACAAGGATACGAGCAGTACTTC.

This clonotype was found a few times. The rearrangement joins TRBV20-1 to TRBJ1-6; no clear D. The length of the CDR3 is 14 residues. Trimming shortened V by 6 bases and J by 7 bases, and 16 bases separated the two germline ends. The germline gives CDR1 DFQATT, CDR2 SNEGSKA (reference sequence). CDR3 nucleotide sequence: TGCAGTGCCTCGGCGGGCGCCGTGAATTCACCCCTCCACTTT. Amino acid sequence: CSASAGAVNSPLHF.

The chain links TRBV3-1 to TRBJ1-5; D is possibly TRBD1 (5 bases). Germline V CDR1 and CDR2: LGHDT, YNNKEL (reference sequence). V was cut by 1 base and J by 9 bases, with 10 bases left in between. CDR3 length: 13 amino acids. Written as DNA, the CDR3 is TGTGCCAGCAGCCAAGGAGGAAGGGGGCCCCAGCATTTT. This translates into CASSQGGRGPQHF. The entire variable domain, with the rest obtained from reference TRBV3-1 and TRBJ1-5, is as follows: DTAVSQTPKYLVTQMGNDKSIKCEQNLGHDTMYWYKQDSKKFLKIMFSYNNKELIINETVPNRFSPKSPDKAHLNLHINSLELGDSAVYFCASSQGGRGPQHFGDGTRLSIL.

V is TRBV7-7 and J is TRBJ2-1; 11 bases match TRBD1. Germline CDR1 and CDR2: SSHAT and FNYEAQ (reference sequence). The CDR3 consists of 15 residues. With 5 bases clipped from V and 9 bases from J, the junction kept 9 bases outside the gene matches. This CDR3 reads CASSPRTGGRGEQFF. The CDR3, as DNA: TGTGCCAGCAGCCCACGGACAGGGGGCCGTGGTGAGCAGTTCTTC. Drawing the rest from reference TRBV7-7 and TRBJ2-1, the complete variable domain is GAGVSQSPRYKVTKRGQDVTLRCDPISSHATLYWYQQALGQGPEFLTYFNYEAQPDKSGLPSDRFSAERPEGSISTLTIQRTEQRDSAMYRCASSPRTGGRGEQFFGPGTRLTVL.

CDR3 bases: TGTGCCAGCAGCGAACGGGTGGGGGCTACCTACGAGCAGTACTTC. This gives the protein CASSERVGATYEQYF. The rearrangement uses TRBV7-6 and TRBJ2-7, with D perhaps TRBD1 (6 bases). This CDR3 has 15 residues. V was clipped by 5 bases and J by 2 bases, with 16 bases between them. CDR1 SGHVS and CDR2 FNYEAQ come from the germline V gene.

The chain employs TRBV6-1 and TRBJ2-2, with D possibly matching TRBD1 (6 bases). Looked up from germline, CDR1 is MNHNS and CDR2 is SASEGT. This CDR3 is built from 15 residues. Trimming pared 6 bases from V and 5 bases from J, leaving 16 bases between. The CDR3: CASSSGTLRTGELFF. In DNA form, the CDR3 reads TGTGCCAGCAGCTCCGGGACACTGAGAACCGGGGAGCTGTTTTTT.

The chain links TRBV12-3 or TRBV12-4 to TRBJ1-1; D is undetermined. V was trimmed by 1 base and J by 1 base, leaving 7 bases between them. The CDR3 is made up of 14 amino acids. The CDR3 here is CASSLVQRNTEAFF. In DNA, the CDR3 is TGTGCCAGCAGTTTAGTACAACGGAACACTGAAGCTTTCTTT.

This clonotype was seen a handful of times. The chain has TRBV2 and TRBJ2-1; 12 bases are a match to TRBD2. Germline V CDR1 and CDR2: SNHLY, FYNNEI. This CDR3 is built from 16 residues. J was trimmed by 10 bases and V by 6 bases; bases with no gene match: 13. The CDR3 sequence: CASRATSGGTLLEQFF. CDR3 nucleotide sequence: TGTGCCAGCAGGGCCACTAGCGGGGGGACCCTTTTAGAGCAGTTCTTC.

This chain joins TRBV5-1 and TRBJ2-4; 14 nucleotides match TRBD2. This CDR3 spans 16 amino acids. CDR1 is SGHRS, CDR2 YFSETQ, per germline. V lost 5 bases, J lost 6 bases, and 7 bases stayed unmatched. The CDR3 coding sequence is TGCGCCAGCAGTTCTGGACTAGCGGGGGGCCGAAACATTCAGTACTTC. Amino acid sequence: CASSSGLAGGRNIQYF.

This clonotype has just a few counts. V and J are TRBV29-1 and TRBJ1-3; tentative D call: TRBD1 (6 bases). V was pared by 8 bases and J by 1 base, with 15 bases between. The CDR3 is 14 residues long. Germline CDR1 is SQVTM and CDR2 is ANQGSEA. The CDR3 loop reads CSFSQGRSGNTIYF. CDR3 in DNA: TGCAGCTTTTCACAGGGAAGGTCTGGAAACACCATATATTTT.

This clonotype has at least ten counts. The chain joins TRBV11-2 to TRBJ2-7; D gene ambiguous. V lost 3 bases and J 3 bases, leaving 12 bases between the germline ends. The CDR3 totals 14 residues. CDR1 SGHAT and CDR2 FQNNGV come from the germline V gene. The DNA for the CDR3 is TGTGCCAGCAGCTTTTCCGACAACTTCTACGAGCAGTACTTC. It translates to CASSFSDNFYEQYF.

V gene TRBV7-8 combines with J gene TRBJ2-5; TRBD1 agrees at 8 bases. Per germline, CDR1 SGHVS and CDR2 FQNEAQ. With V trimmed by 5 bases and J by 2 bases, 10 bases remained unmatched. CDR3 length: 16 residues. CDR3 DNA sequence: TGTGCCAGCAGCCCCCGGACAGGGTGGGCACAAGAGACCCAGTACTTC. Translated, it gives CASSPRTGWAQETQYF.

CDR3 sequence (DNA): TGTGCCACCAGTGGTTACGGCTCTGGGGCCAACGTCCTGACTTTC. This gives the protein CATSGYGSGANVLTF. This sequence joins TRBV24-1 and TRBJ2-6; no definite D call. Trimming stripped 5 bases from V and 0 bases from J, with 7 bases between. This CDR3 region has 15 residues. The V gene's germline CDR1 is KGHDR and CDR2 SFDVKD.

V is TRBV6-1 and J is TRBJ2-1; no clear D gene. This CDR3 has 15 amino acids. The germline V gene encodes CDR1 MNHNS and CDR2 SASEGT. Between the trimmed V and J ends, which lost 4 bases and 0 bases, there was a span of 10 bases. The CDR3 is CASSAGSLSYNEQFF. The CDR3 nucleotides read TGTGCCAGCAGTGCCGGCTCCCTCTCCTACAATGAGCAGTTCTTC.